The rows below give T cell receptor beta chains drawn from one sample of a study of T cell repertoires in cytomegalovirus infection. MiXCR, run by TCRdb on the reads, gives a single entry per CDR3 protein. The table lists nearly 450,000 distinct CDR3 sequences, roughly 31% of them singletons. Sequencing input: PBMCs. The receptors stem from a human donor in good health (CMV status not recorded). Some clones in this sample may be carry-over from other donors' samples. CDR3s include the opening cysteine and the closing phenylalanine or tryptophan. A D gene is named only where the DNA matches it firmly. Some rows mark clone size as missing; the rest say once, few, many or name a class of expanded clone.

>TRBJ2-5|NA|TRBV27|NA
CASSGGRRETQYF
TGTGCCAGCAGTGGGGGCCGGAGGGAGACCCAGTACTTC
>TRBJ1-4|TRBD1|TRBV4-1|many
CASSHLPGQGLEKLFF
TGCGCCAGCAGCCACTTACCGGGACAGGGTTTGGAAAAACTGTTTTTT
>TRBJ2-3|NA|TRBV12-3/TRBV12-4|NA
CASSSNRVTDTQYF
TGTGCCAGCAGTTCTAACAGGGTCACAGATACGCAGTATTTT
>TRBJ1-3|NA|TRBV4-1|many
CASSLGQTGSSGNTIYF
TGCGCCAGCAGCCTGGGGCAAACAGGGAGCTCTGGAAACACCATATATTTT
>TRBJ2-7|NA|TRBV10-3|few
CAISEVYEQYF
TGTGCCATCAGTGAGGTATACGAGCAGTACTTC
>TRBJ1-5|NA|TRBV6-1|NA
CASKSTGTSNLPQHF
TGTGCCAGCAAGTCGACTGGAACTAGCAATCTGCCCCAGCATTTT
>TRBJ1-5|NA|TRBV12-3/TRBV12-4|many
CASSPRQSNQPQHF
TGTGCCAGCAGTCCTCGACAGAGCAATCAGCCCCAGCATTTT
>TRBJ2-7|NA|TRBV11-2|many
CASRYAPGDEQYF
TGTGCCAGCAGATACGCCCCGGGGGACGAGCAGTACTTC
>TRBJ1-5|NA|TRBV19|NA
CASSAGLGNQPQHF
TGTGCCAGTAGTGCGGGTTTGGGGAATCAGCCCCAGCATTTT
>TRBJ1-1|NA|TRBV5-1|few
CASSSRGWGATEAFF
TGCGCCAGCAGCTCACGGGGATGGGGGGCCACTGAAGCTTTCTTT
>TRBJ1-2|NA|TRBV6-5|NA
CASTTNFTPTRNYGYTF
TGTGCCAGCACCACAAACTTCACACCCACACGAAACTATGGCTACACCTTC
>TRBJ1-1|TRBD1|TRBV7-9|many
CASSAHRGMNTEAFF
TGTGCCAGCAGCGCCCACAGGGGAATGAACACTGAAGCTTTCTTT
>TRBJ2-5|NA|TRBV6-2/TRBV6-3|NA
CASSYEPSRETQYF
TGTGCCAGCAGTTATGAACCCTCGAGAGAGACCCAGTACTTC
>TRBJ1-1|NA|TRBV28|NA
CSSSSAGNTEVFF
TGTTCCAGCAGTTCGGCGGGGAACACTGAAGTTTTCTTT
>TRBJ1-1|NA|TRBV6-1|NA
CASSEAGPVRNTEAFF
TGTGCCAGCAGTGAAGCTGGGCCCGTCCGGAACACTGAAGCTTTCTTT
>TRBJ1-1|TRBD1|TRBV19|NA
CASSFRGPGTEAFF
TGTGCCAGTAGTTTCAGGGGGCCGGGCACTGAAGCTTTCTTT
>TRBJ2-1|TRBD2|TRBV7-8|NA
CASSPSLAGESYNEHFF
TGTGCCAGCAGCCCCTCCCTAGCGGGGGAATCCTACAATGAGCATTTCTTC
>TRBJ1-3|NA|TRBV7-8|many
CASSLGSGAGNTIYF
TGTGCCAGCAGCTTAGGTTCAGGCGCAGGAAACACCATATATTTT
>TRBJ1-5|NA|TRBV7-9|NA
CASSPVQGHQPQHF
TGTGCCAGCAGTCCCGTGCAAGGGCATCAGCCCCAGCATTTT
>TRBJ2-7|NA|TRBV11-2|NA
CASSLDGAFYEQYF
TGTGCCAGCAGCTTAGACGGGGCTTTCTACGAGCAGTACTTC
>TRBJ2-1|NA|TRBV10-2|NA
CASSGGGQHEQFF
TGCGCCAGCAGCGGGGGTGGGCAACATGAGCAGTTCTTC
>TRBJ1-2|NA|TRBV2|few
CASISTRQASGYTF
TGTGCCAGCATCTCTACTAGACAGGCCTCCGGCTACACCTTC
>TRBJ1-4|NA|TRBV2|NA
CASSEVEAHMGEKLFF
TGTGCCAGCAGTGAGGTGGAGGCACACATGGGTGAAAAACTGTTTTTT
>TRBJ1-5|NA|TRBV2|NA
CASNPGQINQPQHF
TGTGCCAGCAATCCGGGTCAGATAAATCAGCCCCAGCATTTT
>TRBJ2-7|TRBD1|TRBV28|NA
CVSSSFWDRGSEQYF
TGTGTCAGCAGTTCCTTTTGGGACAGGGGTAGCGAGCAGTACTTC
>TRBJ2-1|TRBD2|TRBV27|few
CASSTPQLAGIYNEQFF
TGTGCCAGCAGTACGCCACAACTAGCGGGGATATACAATGAGCAGTTCTTC
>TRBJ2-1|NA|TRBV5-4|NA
CASSHDLASYEQFF
TGTGCCAGCAGCCACGACCTAGCGTCGTATGAGCAGTTCTTC